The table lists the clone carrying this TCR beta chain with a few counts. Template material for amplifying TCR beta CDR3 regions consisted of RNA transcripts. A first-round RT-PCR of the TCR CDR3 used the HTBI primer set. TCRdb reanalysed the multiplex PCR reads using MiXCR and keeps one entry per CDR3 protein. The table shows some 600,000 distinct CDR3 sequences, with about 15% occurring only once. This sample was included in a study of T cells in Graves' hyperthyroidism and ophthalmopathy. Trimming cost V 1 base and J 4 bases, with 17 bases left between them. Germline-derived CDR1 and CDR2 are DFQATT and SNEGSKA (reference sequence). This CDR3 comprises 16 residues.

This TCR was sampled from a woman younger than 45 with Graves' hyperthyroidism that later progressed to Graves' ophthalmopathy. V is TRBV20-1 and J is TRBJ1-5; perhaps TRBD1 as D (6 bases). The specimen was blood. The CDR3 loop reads CSARGQVAGGNQPQHF. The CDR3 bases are TGCAGTGCTAGAGGACAGGTGGCCGGAGGAAATCAGCCCCAGCATTTT.